The 8 T cell receptor beta chains listed next were all sequenced from one sample in a study of identifying expanded T cells in peripheral blood. Clones were read by immunoSEQ multiplex PCR, and TCRdb kept only the in-frame ones, dropping some. The table includes around 95,000 clones, approximately 88% detected once. The sample comprised blood. These receptors were collected from a person between 18 and 70 years old in good health.

The chain has TRBV2 and TRBJ2-3; no clear D gene. V gave up 5 bases and J gave up 1 base, with 13 bases separating them. Germline loops: CDR1 SNHLY, CDR2 FYNNEI. The CDR3 has 15 amino acids. The CDR3 nucleotides are TGTGCCAGCAGTCGGGCAGCCAAGGGCACAGATACGCAGTATTTT. It specifies CASSRAAKGTDTQYF.

This chain connects TRBV28 to TRBJ2-2, with D possibly matching TRBD1 (6 bases). The CDR3 spans 14 residues. Germline-derived CDR1 and CDR2 are MDHEN and SYDVKM. V lost 5 bases to trimming and J lost 4 bases, with 11 bases between them. The DNA for the CDR3 is TGTGCCAGCAGTACACAAGGGGGCACCGGGGAGCTGTTTTTT. Amino acids: CASSTQGGTGELFF.

V and J are TRBV4-2 and TRBJ1-5, with D unclear. Germline CDR1 reads LGHNA; CDR2 reads YNFKEQ. V lost 0 bases and J lost 3, with 9 bases in between. The CDR3 totals 15 residues. Here the CDR3 reads CASSQDRKSNQPQHF. CDR3 coding DNA: TGTGCCAGCAGCCAAGACCGTAAGTCCAATCAGCCCCAGCATTTT.

About this clone: At one end the junction does not follow the germline gene, possibly because of a read error. This chain connects TRBV14 to TRBJ2-1, with TRBD2 identical over 9 bases. Looked up from germline, CDR1 is SGHDN and CDR2 is FVKESK. This CDR3 has 15 amino acids. The chain's CDR3 is CASSRSGGLYNEQFF. Written as DNA, the CDR3 is TGTGCCAGCAGCCGTAGCGGGGGCCTTTACAACGAGCAGTTCTTC.

This chain connects TRBV5-5 to TRBJ2-3; 7 bases are shared with TRBD2. The J segment lost 3 bases and the V segment lost 0 bases, leaving 7 bases of the junction unmatched. The CDR3 loop spans 16 amino acids. The germline CDR1 and CDR2 sequences are SGHKS and YYEKEE (reference sequence). The DNA of the CDR3 is TGTGCCAGCAGCTTGGCCCCCCTAGCGGAGACAGATACGCAGTATTTT. This gives the protein CASSLAPLAETDTQYF.

The chain employs TRBV7-9 and TRBJ1-4, with D possibly TRBD1 on 5 matching bases. Looked up from germline, CDR1 is SEHNR and CDR2 is FQNEAQ (reference sequence). V dropped 5 bases and J dropped 4 bases, with 14 bases sitting between them. CDR3 size: 15 residues. This CDR3 is CASSVIGAYNEKLFF. The CDR3 nucleotides read TGTGCCAGCAGCGTTATAGGGGCTTATAATGAAAAACTGTTTTTT. The whole variable domain, filled in from reference TRBV7-9 and TRBJ1-4, reads DTGVSQNPRHKITKRGQNVTFRCDPISEHNRLYWYRQTLGQGPEFLTYFQNEAQLEKSRLLSDRFSAERPKGSFSTLEIQRTEQGDSAMYLCASSVIGAYNEKLFFGSGTQLSVL.

The chain joins TRBV18 to TRBJ1-1, with a possible D match to TRBD1 (5 bases). Trimming removed 3 bases from V and 5 bases from J, with 22 bases in between. This CDR3 has 17 amino acids. The V gene's germline CDR1 is KGHSH and CDR2 LQKENI. The chain's CDR3 is CASSPFISSGLQTEAFF. The DNA for the CDR3 is TGTGCCAGCTCACCTTTTATCTCCTCGGGACTTCAGACTGAAGCTTTCTTT.

The V gene is TRBV29-1, the J gene TRBJ1-1, with D possibly matching TRBD1 (5 bases). V lost 4 bases and J 3 bases, leaving 9 bases between the germline ends. The CDR3 length is 12 residues. Per the germline V gene, CDR1 is SQVTM and CDR2 is ANQGSEA. The CDR3 here is CSVVRGYTEAFF. The CDR3, as DNA: TGCAGCGTTGTCCGGGGGTACACTGAAGCTTTCTTT.